The 3 T cell receptor beta chains below were found in one sample sequenced in a study of read filtering for tumor transcriptome and immune sequencing. Molecular barcoded adaptors covering alpha/delta and beta/gamma chains were used on roughly 370 ng RNA. MiXCR, applied by TCRdb to the reads, yields one record per CDR3 protein. Of over 50,000 distinct CDR3 sequences listed, around 21% are singletons. Input material: a population of CD138-negative cells sorted from bone marrow. All receptors derive from a donor at least 40 years old with multiple myeloma.

This clonotype has ten or more counts. This chain links TRBV5-1 with TRBJ2-1; TRBD2 aligns across 9 bases. CDR1 and CDR2 from the germline V gene are SGHRS and YFSETQ. The CDR3 has 15 residues. The V segment lost 3 bases and the J segment 7 bases; nucleotides outside the gene matches: 8. The DNA for the CDR3 is TGCGCCAGCAGCTCAATAGCGGGAGTGGAGAATGAGCAGTTCTTC. Protein: CASSSIAGVENEQFF.

A note on this clonotype: Since a much larger clone is just one base distant, this may be a read error. J is TRBJ2-5 and V is TRBV2; 8 bases map to TRBD2. V was pared by 6 bases and J by 5 bases, with 8 bases of the junction left unmatched. The CDR3 runs to 14 residues. Germline-derived CDR1 and CDR2 are SNHLY and FYNNEI. The CDR3 DNA follows: TGTGCCAGCAGCATACTAGCGGTCTGGGAGACCCAGTACTTC. It encodes CASSILAVWETQYF.

With respect to this clonotype: This may be a read error: a much more frequent sequence differs by one nucleotide. This sequence joins TRBV3-1 and TRBJ2-7; TRBD2 matches at 8 bases. The J segment lost 8 bases and the V segment lost 5 bases, leaving 11 bases of the junction unmatched. Germline lookup yields CDR1 LGHDT and CDR2 YNNKEL (reference sequence). This CDR3 comprises 14 residues. This chain's CDR3 is CASSGTRQAAKQYF. CDR3 in DNA: TGTGCCAGCAGCGGGACTAGACAAGCAGCTAAGCAGTACTTC.